Reported below is one T cell receptor beta chain. Here immunoSEQ multiplex PCR was the method, and the copy in TCRdb shows in-frame clones only, minus some. The data hold over 150,000 clones, with approximately 94% observed a single time. The data belong to a study of control samples from healthy donors and cancer patients. This clonotype originated in a man in his sixties with colorectal cancer. The material sequenced was PBMCs.

The CDR3 bases are TGTGCCATCAGTGAGCTGGCGGGGACCGGGGAGCTGTTTTTT. Translated, it gives CAISELAGTGELFF. The chain recombines TRBV10-3 with TRBJ2-2, with TRBD2 as a possible D gene (6 bases). Germline CDR1 is ENHRY and CDR2 is SYGVKD. Trimming cost V 2 bases and J 5 bases, with 9 bases left between them. The CDR3 is 14 amino acids.